These 20 T cell receptor beta chains were sequenced from one sample in a study of a mutant IDH1 vaccine in newly diagnosed glioma. Time point noted: baseline, week 1 (first vaccination visit). Noted treatment: pre-vaccination baseline after standard-of-care therapy. Assay used: immunoSEQ multiplex PCR; TCRdb lists only in-frame clones, some missing. The table lists 95,000 to 100,000 clones, approximately 90% of them singletons. The material was PBMCs, obtained from a glioma patient treated with radiotherapy, temozolomide or both. Receptor source: a woman aged 45-65 years with glioma.

Concerning this clone: The same CDR3 can be traced to other DNA sequences in this sample. The rearrangement uses TRBV5-1 and TRBJ2-1; D unresolved. The V and J ends lost 2 bases and 3 bases respectively, with 3 bases between them. This CDR3 is 12 amino acids long. Germline CDR1 reads SGHRS; CDR2 reads YFSETQ. The CDR3 sequence: CASSFSYNEQFF. As DNA, the CDR3 is TGCGCCAGCAGCTTCAGCTACAATGAGCAGTTCTTC.

The chain recombines TRBV25-1 with TRBJ2-7; D not resolved. Trimming shortened V by 4 bases and J by 8 bases, and 9 bases separated the two germline ends. CDR1 is MGHDK and CDR2 is SYGVNS in the germline V gene. CDR3 size: 11 residues. CDR3 amino acids: CASSVGDKQYF. For the CDR3, the DNA is TGTGCCAGCAGTGTCGGTGATAAGCAGTACTTC.

This clone was detected only once. The CDR3 coding sequence is TGTGCCAGCAGTGAGGGGTACACAGATACGCAGTATTTT. Translation: CASSEGYTDTQYF. The J gene is TRBJ2-3, the V gene TRBV25-1, with D unclear. In germline, CDR1 is MGHDK, CDR2 SYGVNS. This CDR3 has 13 residues. Between the trimmed V and J ends, which lost 3 bases and 2 bases, there was a span of 6 bases. The variable domain in full, with the rest retrieved from reference TRBV25-1 and TRBJ2-3, is EADIYQTPRYLVIGTGKKITLECSQTMGHDKMYWYQQDPGMELHLIHYSYGVNSTEKGDLSSESTVSRIRTEHFPLTLESARPSHTSQYLCASSEGYTDTQYFGPGTRLTVL.

The rearrangement uses TRBV7-9 and TRBJ2-3; D is perhaps TRBD1 (6 bases). The CDR3 is made up of 15 amino acids. The germline V and J ends were trimmed by 2 bases and 2 bases, with 11 bases remaining between them. CDR1 is SEHNR and CDR2 is FQNEAQ in the germline V gene (reference sequence). The CDR3 sequence: CASSLWRTDTDTQYF. The DNA for the CDR3 is TGTGCCAGCAGCTTATGGAGGACAGACACAGATACGCAGTATTTT.

The chain is built from TRBV19 and TRBJ2-1; a weak D match, TRBD1 (5 bases). Deletions cut 5 bases from V and 15 bases from J, with 17 bases between. From germline, CDR1 is LNHDA and CDR2 SQIVND (reference sequence). The CDR3 contains 12 residues. CDR3 nucleotides: TGTGCCAGTAGTCCAGGGATCCCGCGTCCGTTCTTC. This gives the protein CASSPGIPRPFF.

Here the CDR3 reads CASSTGRLGQPQHF. The CDR3 nucleotides are TGTGCCAGTAGTACGGGACGTCTGGGTCAGCCCCAGCATTTT. This chain uses TRBV19 with TRBJ1-5; a weak D match, TRBD1 (5 bases). Deletions cut 4 bases from V and 6 bases from J, with 13 bases between. Germline CDR1 LNHDA, CDR2 SQIVND (reference sequence). CDR3 length: 14 amino acids.

This clone was detected a few times. This sequence joins TRBV9 and TRBJ2-7, with 7 bases identical to TRBD1. The CDR3 has 14 residues. From germline, CDR1 is SGDLS and CDR2 YYNGEE. Unmatched junction bases numbered 2, after V lost 0 bases and J lost 2 bases. CDR3 sequence: CASSVGQGAYEQYF. In DNA form, the CDR3 reads TGTGCCAGCAGCGTAGGGCAGGGGGCCTACGAGCAGTACTTC.

The chain combines TRBV4-1 with TRBJ2-7; D remains ambiguous. Trimming took off 0 bases at V and 3 bases at J, with 6 bases between the two ends. Germline CDR1 reads MGHRA; CDR2 reads YSYEKL. This CDR3 spans 13 amino acids. The CDR3 sequence: CASSQERNYEQYF. The CDR3 DNA reads as TGCGCCAGCAGCCAAGAAAGGAACTACGAGCAGTACTTC.

CDR3 protein: CASSPPTAGTDTQYF. DNA for the CDR3: TGTGCCAGCTCACCACCGACGGCGGGCACAGATACGCAGTATTTT. This chain uses TRBV18 with TRBJ2-3, with D unclear. The ends were cut back, 0 bases at V and 1 base at J, with 8 bases in the middle. This CDR3 is built from 15 residues. Germline values: CDR1 KGHSH, CDR2 LQKENI.

The rearrangement joins TRBV30 to TRBJ2-3; a weak D match, TRBD1 (5 bases). The V end was cut by 0 bases, the J end by 8 bases, with 15 bases between. The CDR3 spans 14 residues. Germline V gene sequence: CDR1 GTSNPN, CDR2 SVGIG (reference sequence). This CDR3 reads CAWSVQAGLGTQYF. The CDR3 nucleotides are TGTGCCTGGAGTGTACAGGCTGGGTTAGGTACGCAGTATTTT. Together with reference TRBV30 and TRBJ2-3, the CDR3 gives the full variable domain: SQTIHQWPATLVQPVGSPLSLECTVEGTSNPNLYWYRQAAGRGLQLLFYSVGIGQISSEVPQNLSASRPQDRQFILSSKKLLLSDSGFYLCAWSVQAGLGTQYFGPGTRLTVL.

The rearrangement joins TRBV5-8 to TRBJ2-3, with 9 bases that match TRBD1. Trimming at V came to 6 bases and at J to 4 bases, leaving 3 bases not matched to a gene. Germline V gene sequence: CDR1 SGHTS, CDR2 YDEGEE. The CDR3 runs to 13 residues. CDR3 residues: CASNRGLADTQYF. CDR3 in DNA: TGTGCCAGCAACAGGGGGCTGGCAGATACGCAGTATTTT.

The chain carries TRBV7-2 and TRBJ2-5; D is undetermined. The CDR3 extends over 13 amino acids. Germline CDR1 reads SGHTA; CDR2 reads FQGNSA. Between the trimmed V and J ends, which lost 1 base and 2 bases, there was a span of 5 bases. CDR3 in DNA: TGTGCCAGCAGCTTAGGGAGTCAAGAGACCCAGTACTTC. Amino acids: CASSLGSQETQYF.

The rearrangement links TRBV30 to TRBJ1-2; 9 nucleotides line up with TRBD1. CDR1 and CDR2 from the germline V gene are GTSNPN and SVGIG (reference sequence). The CDR3 is 13 amino acids. Trimming removed 5 bases from V and 4 bases from J; junction bases left unmatched: 5. CDR3 protein: CAWGTGTGYGYTF. Here the CDR3 DNA reads TGTGCCTGGGGGACAGGGACCGGCTATGGCTACACCTTC.

The V gene is TRBV6-1, the J gene TRBJ1-2; D not resolved. This CDR3 comprises 14 residues. V was trimmed by 2 bases and J by 2 bases, leaving 9 bases between them. CDR1 is MNHNS and CDR2 is SASEGT in the germline V gene. The CDR3: CASSESPVNYGYTF. CDR3 DNA sequence: TGTGCCAGCAGTGAAAGTCCGGTGAACTATGGCTACACCTTC.

This clone was seen only once. The chain uses TRBV9 and TRBJ2-1; 7 bases fit TRBD2. Germline V gene sequence: CDR1 SGDLS, CDR2 YYNGEE. V trimming: 0 bases; J trimming: 5 bases; junction bases outside the gene matches: 8. The CDR3 is 16 amino acids. The DNA for the CDR3 is TGTGCCAGCAGCGTAGCTCTGGGGGAGGGCCACAATGAGCAGTTCTTC. Encoded protein: CASSVALGEGHNEQFF.

The rearrangement joins TRBV2 to TRBJ1-5; maybe TRBD1 (5 bases). With 1 base removed from V and 4 bases from J, the gap between germline ends came to 14 bases. This CDR3 contains 16 residues. Germline V gene sequence: CDR1 SNHLY, CDR2 FYNNEI. The CDR3 DNA follows: TGTGCCAGCAGTGAAGAGGAGGGGCTTGGGAATCAGCCCCAGCATTTT. Translation: CASSEEEGLGNQPQHF.

The CDR3 protein is CASSFGLAGVMGTGELFF. CDR3 nucleotides: TGTGCCAGCAGCTTTGGACTAGCGGGAGTCATGGGCACCGGGGAGCTGTTTTTT. J is TRBJ2-2 and V is TRBV11-2; TRBD2 matches 13 bases. The CDR3 sequence is 18 residues long. V was clipped by 3 bases and J by 4 bases; unmatched bases: 8. Per the germline V gene, CDR1 is SGHAT and CDR2 is FQNNGV.

Only one count was recorded for this clone. J is TRBJ1-4 and V is TRBV7-9; 10 bases align to TRBD1. The germline V gene has CDR1 SEHNR and CDR2 FQNEAQ (reference sequence). The J segment lost 5 bases and the V segment lost 5 bases, leaving 11 bases of the junction unmatched. This CDR3 is built from 17 residues. CDR3 residues: CASSPAILTGGNEKLFF. The CDR3 nucleotides read TGTGCCAGCAGCCCAGCTATACTGACAGGGGGCAATGAAAAACTGTTTTTT.

In its sample, this clone was seen once. This chain uses TRBV4-1 with TRBJ2-1, with 8 positions matching TRBD2. CDR1 and CDR2 (germline): MGHRA, YSYEKL. The CDR3 is 18 amino acids. With 2 bases clipped from V and 6 bases from J, the junction kept 15 bases outside the gene matches. The CDR3 here is CASSQKIISAGGPNEQFF. CDR3 coding DNA: TGCGCCAGCAGCCAAAAGATTATTAGCGCGGGGGGACCCAATGAGCAGTTCTTC.

This chain connects TRBV27 to TRBJ1-5; no clear D gene. V lost 4 bases and J lost 5, with 15 bases in between. The CDR3 sequence is 15 residues long. The germline CDR1 and CDR2 sequences are MNHEY and SMNVEV (reference sequence). CDR3 residues: CASSSWAATDQPQHF. CDR3 coding DNA: TGTGCCAGCAGTTCTTGGGCAGCCACAGATCAGCCCCAGCATTTT.